A selection of T cell receptor beta chains follows, all from one sample in a study of cytotoxic CD8 clonotypes in ibrutinib-treated CLL. TCRdb keeps only in-frame clones here, not all; method: immunoSEQ multiplex PCR. The profile shows about 160,000 clones, 70% to 90% of them singletons. The source was PBMCs, collected at disease progression, from a patient treated with ibrutinib. These receptors came from a human donor with chronic lymphocytic leukemia. The CDR3 runs from the conserved cysteine through the conserved F or W. The order of the fields is V gene, J gene, D gene, clone size, CDR3 protein, CDR3 DNA. D genes are given only for firm matches. Clone size is given for some rows only: seen once, a few or many times, or a class if the clone is expanded.

TRBV29-1	TRBJ2-1	TRBD1	once	CSTIRTGFNEQFF	TGCAGCACTATCCGGACAGGGTTTAATGAGCAGTTCTTC
TRBV27	TRBJ2-4	TRBD2	medium-sized	CASSLRTSGRNIQYF	TGTGCCAGCAGTTTGCGAACTAGCGGGAGGAACATTCAGTACTTC
TRBV28	TRBJ2-3	-	-	CASSFPSTSKVYTQYF	TGTGCCAGCAGTTTCCCATCGACTAGTAAGGTGTATACGCAGTATTTT
TRBV7-6	TRBJ2-7	TRBD1	-	CASIDRVPTYEQYF	TGTGCCAGCATCGACAGGGTTCCGACCTACGAGCAGTACTTC
TRBV5-6	TRBJ2-5	TRBD2	-	CASSLGTSGMTQYF	TGTGCCAGCAGCTTGGGGACTAGCGGTATGACCCAGTACTTC
TRBV6-6	TRBJ1-2	-	-	CASSWDRHLAPYGYTF	TGTGCCAGCAGCTGGGACCGTCATCTGGCCCCCTATGGCTACACCTTC
TRBV13	TRBJ1-1	-	once	CASSLGGRGGSEAFF	TGTGCCAGCAGCTTAGGTGGCAGGGGAGGGTCTGAAGCTTTCTTT
TRBV4-1	TRBJ2-3	TRBD2	once	CASSQALMGSGRVDTQYF	TGCGCCAGCAGCCAAGCCCTAATGGGTAGCGGGAGAGTAGATACGCAGTATTTT
TRBV7-3	TRBJ2-2	-	-	CASSSGLGYTGELFF	TGTGCCAGCAGCTCCGGACTGGGTTACACCGGGGAGCTGTTTTTT
TRBV7-8	TRBJ1-1	-	-	CASSVQVNTEAFF	TGTGCCAGCAGCGTCCAGGTGAACACTGAAGCTTTCTTT
TRBV29-1	TRBJ1-1	TRBD1	-	CSATQTGTEAFF	TGCAGCGCGACCCAGACAGGGACAGAAGCTTTCTTT
TRBV4-2	TRBJ2-1	-	-	CASSQEARYNEQFF	TGTGCCAGCAGCCAAGAAGCGAGATACAATGAGCAGTTCTTC
TRBV28	TRBJ1-2	-	-	CAASVNYGYTF	TGTGCCGCCTCCGTAAACTATGGCTACACCTTC
TRBV7-7	TRBJ2-7	-	-	CASSPNPQGGGEQYF	TGTGCTAGCAGCCCAAACCCCCAGGGAGGCGGCGAGCAGTACTTC
TRBV30	TRBJ2-4	TRBD2	-	CAWSRAFSALAVGSKNIQYF	TGTGCCTGGAGTAGGGCCTTCTCGGCACTAGCGGTGGGCTCAAAAAACATTCAGTACTTC
TRBV30	TRBJ2-3	TRBD2	-	CAWNSGTSTDTQYF	TGTGCCTGGAATAGCGGGACTAGCACAGATACGCAGTATTTT
TRBV7-8	TRBJ2-1	TRBD2	-	CASSPRTREASSYNEQFF	TGTGCCAGCAGCCCAAGGACTAGGGAAGCATCCTCCTACAATGAGCAGTTCTTC
TRBV6-1	TRBJ2-5	TRBD2	once	CASTKLARYQETQYF	TGTGCCAGCACCAAACTAGCGAGGTACCAAGAGACCCAGTACTTC
TRBV5-1	TRBJ1-5	TRBD1	-	CASSLEKRDRALQPQHF	TGCGCCAGCAGCTTGGAAAAAAGGGACAGGGCATTACAGCCCCAGCATTTT
TRBV6-5	TRBJ1-2	-	-	CASSYSTGVYGYTF	TGTGCCAGCAGTTACTCGACGGGGGTCTATGGCTACACCTTC
TRBV11-2	TRBJ2-7	-	-	CASSLDPGSVNEQYF	TGTGCCAGCAGCTTAGATCCCGGGAGTGTCAACGAGCAGTACTTC
TRBV29-1	TRBJ2-6	-	-	CSVDFLGRRGAGANVLTF	TGCAGCGTTGACTTCCTCGGGCGCAGGGGGGCTGGGGCCAACGTCCTGACTTTC
TRBV6-5	TRBJ1-5	TRBD1	-	CASSRSIGTGIQHF	TGTGCCAGCAGTCGAAGTATTGGGACAGGCATTCAGCATTTT
TRBV4-1	TRBJ1-2	-	once	CASSQEPLNYGYTF	TGCGCCAGCAGCCAAGAGCCCTTGAACTATGGCTACACCTTC
TRBV28	TRBJ1-2	-	-	CGHRGAGTTYGYTF	TGCGGACATCGGGGCGCCGGGACAACTTATGGCTACACCTTC
TRBV6-5	TRBJ1-2	-	-	CASSYQGTNYGYTF	TGTGCCAGCAGTTACCAGGGGACCAACTATGGCTACACCTTC
TRBV5-1	TRBJ2-2	-	-	CASSLWEDGTGELFF	TGCGCCAGCAGCTTATGGGAAGATGGCACCGGGGAGCTGTTTTTT
TRBV2	TRBJ1-1	TRBD1	-	CASREQGGRNTEAFF	TGTGCCAGCAGGGAACAGGGGGGGAGGAACACTGAAGCTTTCTTT
TRBV19	TRBJ2-7	TRBD2	-	CASSEIAGGLYEQYF	TGTGCCAGTAGTGAAATAGCGGGAGGGCTATACGAGCAGTACTTC